This paragraph reports one TCR beta chain. Its cognate antigen is unknown. V gave up 6 bases and J gave up 4 bases, with 16 bases separating them. The length of the CDR3 is 14 residues. Germline V gene sequence: CDR1 MDHEN, CDR2 SYDVKM. Doses given second, at about 4 or about 12 weeks, were pooled. The data stem from a study of T cell responses to AZD1222 COVID-19 vaccine. Study-wide results and caveats: Only six or seven AZD1222 recipients tested seropositive at baseline. Spike-specific TCR breadth and depth both grew after two AZD1222 doses. The donor cohort was predominantly white British with a female majority, and clonal diversity may have been underestimated.

Only in-frame clones appear in the TCRdb table, and some are missing; sequencing was by immunoSEQ multiplex PCR. There are about 150,000 clones in the sample; roughly 87% occur only once, and 5% to 6.5% lies in the top ten. This TCR was recovered from an adult who received the AZD1222 COVID-19 vaccine. The V call is TRBV28, the J call TRBJ2-7; no definite D call. The sample was peripheral blood, taken 28 days after the second AZD1222 dose. The CDR3 reads CASSTSITPYEQYF. CDR3 DNA: TGTGCCAGCAGCACTTCGATAACCCCTTACGAGCAGTACTTC.